This T cell receptor (beta chain) was recorded in a study of CD8 T cells in ankylosing spondylitis. Study findings and constraints: Among TCR beta sequences, a motif of fewer than 10 highly homologous variants appeared characteristic of ankylosing spondylitis blood. The study looked at matched synovial fluid samples from ankylosing spondylitis patients. Disease-linked clones were reported to be significantly enriched there. Reactive arthritis synovial fluid and blood were previously reported to contain some motif variants.

On this clonotype: Its target is not known.

Quantitative barcoded 5'-RACE was used to prepare TCR beta libraries. MiXCR, applied by TCRdb to the 5' RACE reads, yields one record per CDR3 protein. The table lists some 350,000 distinct CDR3 sequences, roughly 15% of them singletons. Trimming took 0 bases from V and 4 from J, leaving 13 bases between them. CDR3 size: 15 residues. Germline V gene data show CDR1 as SGHRS and CDR2 as YFSETQ. The source is a male donor with ankylosing spondylitis or in good health (not recorded which). This chain links TRBV5-1 with TRBJ1-1; D is possibly TRBD1 (5 bases). Sequenced sample: blood, either unsorted or a sorted T cell fraction (not recorded which). The CDR3 protein is CASSLEGPWRTEAFF. The CDR3 coding sequence is TGCGCCAGCAGCTTGGAGGGACCGTGGCGCACTGAAGCTTTCTTT.